This record covers a single TCR beta chain. These data are taken from a study of blood T cell repertoires in COVID-19. About the research overall: T cells, B-cell-depleted T cells, or PBMCs provided the cDNA or gDNA that served as material.

Trimming at V came to 4 bases and at J to 0 bases, leaving 5 bases not matched to a gene. Germline lookup yields CDR1 KGHDR and CDR2 SFDVKD. CDR3 length equals 17 residues. TCRdb keeps only in-frame clones here, not all; method: immunoSEQ multiplex PCR. This table holds some 250,000 clones, around 90% found once. The material sequenced was peripheral blood. The TCR comes from a woman in her twenties or thirties with acute or convalescent COVID-19. J is TRBJ2-1 and V is TRBV24-1, with TRBD2 matching 10 bases. CDR3 coding DNA: TGTGCCACCAGTGACCAAAGCGGGAGGGGCTCCTACAATGAGCAGTTCTTC. Translating gives CATSDQSGRGSYNEQFF.